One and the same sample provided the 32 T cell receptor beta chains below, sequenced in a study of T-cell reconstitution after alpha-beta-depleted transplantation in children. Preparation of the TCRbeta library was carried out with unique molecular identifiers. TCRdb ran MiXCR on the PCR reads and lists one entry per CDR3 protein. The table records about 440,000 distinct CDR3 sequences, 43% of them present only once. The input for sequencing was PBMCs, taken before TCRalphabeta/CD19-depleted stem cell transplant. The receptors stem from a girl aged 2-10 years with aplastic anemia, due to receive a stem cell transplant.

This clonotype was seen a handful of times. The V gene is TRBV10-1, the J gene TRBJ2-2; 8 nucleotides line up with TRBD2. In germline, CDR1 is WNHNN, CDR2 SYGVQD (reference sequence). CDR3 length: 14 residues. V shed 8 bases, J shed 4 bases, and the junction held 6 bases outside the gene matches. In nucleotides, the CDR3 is TGCGCCAGCCGCAGCGGGAGTAGCACCGGGGAGCTGTTTTTT. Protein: CASRSGSSTGELFF.

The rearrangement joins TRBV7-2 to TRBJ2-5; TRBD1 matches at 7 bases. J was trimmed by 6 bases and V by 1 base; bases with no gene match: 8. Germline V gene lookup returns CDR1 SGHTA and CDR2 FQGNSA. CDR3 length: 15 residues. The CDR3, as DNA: TGTGCCAGCAGCTTAGAGTCCAGGGGGTTAAAGACCCAGTACTTC. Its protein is CASSLESRGLKTQYF.

The CDR3 region has the DNA TGTGCCAGCAGCCTTCGCCGGGGCCCGGGCGCAGATACGCAGTATTTT. Its protein product is CASSLRRGPGADTQYF. This chain links TRBV4-2 with TRBJ2-3; D tentatively fits TRBD1 or TRBD2 (5 bases each). V was cut by 4 bases and J by 4 bases, with 18 bases left in between. The CDR3 sequence is 16 residues long. The germline gives CDR1 LGHNA, CDR2 YNFKEQ.

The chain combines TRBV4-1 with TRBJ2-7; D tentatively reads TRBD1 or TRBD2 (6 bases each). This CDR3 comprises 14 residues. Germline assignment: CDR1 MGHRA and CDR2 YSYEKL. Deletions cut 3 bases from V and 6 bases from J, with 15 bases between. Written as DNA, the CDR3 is TGCGCCAGCAGCCATAGATCGCGGGACACCGAGCAGTACTTC. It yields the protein CASSHRSRDTEQYF.

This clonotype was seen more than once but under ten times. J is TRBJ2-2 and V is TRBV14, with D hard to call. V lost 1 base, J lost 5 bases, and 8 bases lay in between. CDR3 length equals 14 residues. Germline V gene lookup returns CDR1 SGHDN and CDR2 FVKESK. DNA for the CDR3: TGTGCCAGCAGCCAAGTTGTAGGAACCGGGGAGCTGTTTTTT. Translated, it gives CASSQVVGTGELFF. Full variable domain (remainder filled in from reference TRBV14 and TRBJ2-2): EAGVTQFPSHSVIEKGQTVTLRCDPISGHDNLYWYRRVMGKEIKFLLHFVKESKQDESGMPNNRFLAERTGGTYSTLKVQPAELEDSGVYFCASSQVVGTGELFFGEGSRLTVL.

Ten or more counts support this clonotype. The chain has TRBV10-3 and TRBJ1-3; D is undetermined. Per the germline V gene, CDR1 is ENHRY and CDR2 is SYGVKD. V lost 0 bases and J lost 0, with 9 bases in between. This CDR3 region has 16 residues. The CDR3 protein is CAISESSGFSGNTIYF. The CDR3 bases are TGTGCCATCAGTGAGTCGAGCGGGTTCTCTGGAAACACCATATATTTT.

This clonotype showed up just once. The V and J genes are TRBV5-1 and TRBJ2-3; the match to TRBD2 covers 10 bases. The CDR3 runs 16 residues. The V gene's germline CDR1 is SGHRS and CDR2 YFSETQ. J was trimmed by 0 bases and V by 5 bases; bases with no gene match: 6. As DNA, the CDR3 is TGCGCCAGCAGAACGACTAGCGGGCAAAGCACAGATACGCAGTATTTT. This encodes CASRTTSGQSTDTQYF.

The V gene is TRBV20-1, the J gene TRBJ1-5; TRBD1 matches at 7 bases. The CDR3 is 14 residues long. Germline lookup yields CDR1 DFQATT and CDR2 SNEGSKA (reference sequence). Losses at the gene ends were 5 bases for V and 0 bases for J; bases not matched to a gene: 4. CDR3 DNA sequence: TGCAGTGCTGCGGGACAGTATAGCAATCAGCCCCAGCATTTT. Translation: CSAAGQYSNQPQHF.

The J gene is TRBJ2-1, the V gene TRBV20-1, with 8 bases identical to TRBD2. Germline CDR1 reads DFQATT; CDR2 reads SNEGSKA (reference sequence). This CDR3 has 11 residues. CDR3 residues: CSPGGGNEQFF. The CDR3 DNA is TGCAGCCCCGGGGGGGGCAATGAGCAGTTCTTC.

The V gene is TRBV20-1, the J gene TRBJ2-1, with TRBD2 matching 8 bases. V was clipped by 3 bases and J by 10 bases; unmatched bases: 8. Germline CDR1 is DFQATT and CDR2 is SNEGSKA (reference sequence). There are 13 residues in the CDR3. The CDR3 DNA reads TGCAGTGCTAGTGACGGGGGGGCAGGGGAGCAGTTCTTC. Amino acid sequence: CSASDGGAGEQFF.

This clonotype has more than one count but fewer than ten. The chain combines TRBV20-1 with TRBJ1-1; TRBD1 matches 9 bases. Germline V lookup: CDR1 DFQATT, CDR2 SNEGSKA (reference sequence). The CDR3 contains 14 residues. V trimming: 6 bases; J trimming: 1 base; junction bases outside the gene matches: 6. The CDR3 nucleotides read TGCAGTGCAGATCCGGGACAGGGGAACACTGAAGCTTTCTTT. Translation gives CSADPGQGNTEAFF.

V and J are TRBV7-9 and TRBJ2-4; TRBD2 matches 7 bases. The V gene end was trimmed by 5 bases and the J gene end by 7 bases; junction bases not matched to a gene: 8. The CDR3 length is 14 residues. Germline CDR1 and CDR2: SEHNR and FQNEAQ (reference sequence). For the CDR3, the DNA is TGTGCCAGCAGCCATGGGGACTACCCGAACATTCAGTACTTC. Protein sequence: CASSHGDYPNIQYF.

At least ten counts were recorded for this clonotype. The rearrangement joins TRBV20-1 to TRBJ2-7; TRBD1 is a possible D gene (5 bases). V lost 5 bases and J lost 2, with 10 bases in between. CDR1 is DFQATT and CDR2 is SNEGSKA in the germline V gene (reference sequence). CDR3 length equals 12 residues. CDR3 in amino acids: CSAPDSPYEQYF. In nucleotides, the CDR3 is TGCAGTGCTCCTGACAGTCCCTACGAGCAGTACTTC.

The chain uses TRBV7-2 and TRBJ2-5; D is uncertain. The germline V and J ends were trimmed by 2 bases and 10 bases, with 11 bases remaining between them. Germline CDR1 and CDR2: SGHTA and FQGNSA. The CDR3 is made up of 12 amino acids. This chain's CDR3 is CASSLPLGNQYF. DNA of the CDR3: TGTGCCAGCAGCTTACCTCTAGGTAACCAGTACTTC.

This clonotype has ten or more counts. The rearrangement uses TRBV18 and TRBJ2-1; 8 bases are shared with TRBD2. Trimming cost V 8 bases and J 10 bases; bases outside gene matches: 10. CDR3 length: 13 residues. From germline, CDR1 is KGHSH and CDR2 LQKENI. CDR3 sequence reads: CASPLSAGGEQFF. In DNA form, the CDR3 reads TGTGCCAGCCCCCTTTCGGCGGGAGGCGAGCAGTTCTTC.

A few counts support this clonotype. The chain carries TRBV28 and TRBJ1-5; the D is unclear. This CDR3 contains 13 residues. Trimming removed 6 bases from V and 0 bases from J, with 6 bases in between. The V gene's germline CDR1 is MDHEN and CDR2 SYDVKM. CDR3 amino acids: CASRTYSNQPQHF. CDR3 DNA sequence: TGTGCCAGCAGGACTTATAGCAATCAGCCCCAGCATTTT.

As DNA, the CDR3 is TGTGCCAGCAGCTTAAGACAGTCGTACACAGATACGCAGTATTTT. Its protein is CASSLRQSYTDTQYF. The rearrangement links TRBV7-6 to TRBJ2-3, with a weak D call TRBD1 (5 bases). Germline V gene sequence: CDR1 SGHVS, CDR2 FNYEAQ. Trimming took 2 bases from V and 2 from J, leaving 11 bases between them. The CDR3 sequence is 15 residues long.

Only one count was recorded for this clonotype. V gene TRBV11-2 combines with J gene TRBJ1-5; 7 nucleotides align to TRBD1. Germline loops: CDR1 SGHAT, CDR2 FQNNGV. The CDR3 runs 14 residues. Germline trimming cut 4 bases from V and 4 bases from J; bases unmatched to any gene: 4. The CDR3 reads CASSSTTGNQPQHF. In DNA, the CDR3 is TGTGCCAGCAGCTCCACGACAGGGAATCAGCCCCAGCATTTT.

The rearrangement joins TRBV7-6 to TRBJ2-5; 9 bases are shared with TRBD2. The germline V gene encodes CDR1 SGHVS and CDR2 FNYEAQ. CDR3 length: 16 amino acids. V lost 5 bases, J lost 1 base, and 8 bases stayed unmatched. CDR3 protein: CASSPRRGGIQETQYF. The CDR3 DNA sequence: TGTGCCAGCAGCCCCAGGCGGGGGGGGATCCAAGAGACCCAGTACTTC.

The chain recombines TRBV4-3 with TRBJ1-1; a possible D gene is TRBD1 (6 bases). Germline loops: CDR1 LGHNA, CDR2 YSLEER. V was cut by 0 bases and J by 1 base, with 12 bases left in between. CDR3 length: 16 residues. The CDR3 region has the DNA TGCGCCAGCAGCCAAGATCCGCAAGGGGGGAACACTGAAGCTTTCTTT. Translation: CASSQDPQGGNTEAFF.

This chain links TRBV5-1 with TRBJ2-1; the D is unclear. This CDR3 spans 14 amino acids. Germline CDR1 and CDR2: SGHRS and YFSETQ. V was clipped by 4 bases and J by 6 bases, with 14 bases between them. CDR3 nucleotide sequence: TGCGCCAGCAGCGACATGCCCCCTCCCAATGAGCAGTTCTTC. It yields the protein CASSDMPPPNEQFF.

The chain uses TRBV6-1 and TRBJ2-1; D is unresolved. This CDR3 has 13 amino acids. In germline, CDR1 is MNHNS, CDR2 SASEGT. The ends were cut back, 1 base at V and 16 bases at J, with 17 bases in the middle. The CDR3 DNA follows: TGTGCCAGCAGTGAAGAAGGAATCACGGAGCTATTCTTC. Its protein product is CASSEEGITELFF.

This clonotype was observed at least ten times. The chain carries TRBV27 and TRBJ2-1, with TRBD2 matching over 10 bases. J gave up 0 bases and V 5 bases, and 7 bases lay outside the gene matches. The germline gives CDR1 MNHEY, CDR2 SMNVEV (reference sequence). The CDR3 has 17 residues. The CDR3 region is CASSRYPSGSSYNEQFF. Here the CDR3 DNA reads TGTGCCAGCAGTCGCTACCCTAGCGGGAGCTCCTACAATGAGCAGTTCTTC.

Here the CDR3 reads CSARVNRVYGYTF. CDR3 sequence (DNA): TGCAGTGCTAGAGTTAACAGGGTTTATGGCTACACCTTC. This chain joins TRBV20-1 and TRBJ1-2, with a weak D call TRBD1 (6 bases). V was trimmed by 1 base and J by 5 bases, leaving 11 bases between them. CDR3 length: 13 residues. Germline CDR1 DFQATT, CDR2 SNEGSKA (reference sequence).

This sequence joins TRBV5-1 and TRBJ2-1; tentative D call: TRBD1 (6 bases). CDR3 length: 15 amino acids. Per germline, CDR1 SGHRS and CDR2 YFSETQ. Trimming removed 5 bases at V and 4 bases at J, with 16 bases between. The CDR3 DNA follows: TGCGCCAGCAGTTACAGGGACAAACCATACAATGAGCAGTTCTTC. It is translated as CASSYRDKPYNEQFF. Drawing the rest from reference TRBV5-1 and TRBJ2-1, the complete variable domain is KAGVTQTPRYLIKTRGQQVTLSCSPISGHRSVSWYQQTPGQGLQFLFEYFSETQRNKGNFPGRFSGRQFSNSRSEMNVSTLELGDSALYLCASSYRDKPYNEQFFGPGTRLTVL.

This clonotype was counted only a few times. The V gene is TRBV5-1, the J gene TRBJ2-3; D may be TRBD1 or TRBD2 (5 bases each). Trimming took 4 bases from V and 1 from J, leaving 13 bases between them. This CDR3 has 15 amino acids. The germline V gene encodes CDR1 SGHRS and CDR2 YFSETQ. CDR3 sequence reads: CASSVTGPRTDTQYF. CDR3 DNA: TGCGCCAGCAGCGTGACGGGACCCCGCACAGATACGCAGTATTTT.

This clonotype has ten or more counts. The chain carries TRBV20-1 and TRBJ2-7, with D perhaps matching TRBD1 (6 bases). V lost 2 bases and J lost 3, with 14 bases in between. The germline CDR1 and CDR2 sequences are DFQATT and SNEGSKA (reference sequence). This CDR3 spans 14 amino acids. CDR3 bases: TGCAGTGCTAGATCTGGGTGGACAGTCTACGAGCAGTACTTC. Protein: CSARSGWTVYEQYF.

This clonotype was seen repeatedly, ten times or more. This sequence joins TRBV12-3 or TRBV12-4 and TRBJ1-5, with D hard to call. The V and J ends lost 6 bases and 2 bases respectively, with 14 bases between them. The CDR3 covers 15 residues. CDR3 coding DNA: TGTGCCAGCAGACCCGGCCCCAACCGCAATCAGCCCCAGCATTTT. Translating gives CASRPGPNRNQPQHF.

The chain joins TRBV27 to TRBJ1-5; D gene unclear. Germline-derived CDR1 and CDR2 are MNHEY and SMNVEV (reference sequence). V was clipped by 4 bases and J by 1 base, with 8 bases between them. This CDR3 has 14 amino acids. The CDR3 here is CASSSSGSNQPQHF. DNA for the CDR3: TGTGCCAGCAGTTCCTCAGGAAGCAATCAGCCCCAGCATTTT.

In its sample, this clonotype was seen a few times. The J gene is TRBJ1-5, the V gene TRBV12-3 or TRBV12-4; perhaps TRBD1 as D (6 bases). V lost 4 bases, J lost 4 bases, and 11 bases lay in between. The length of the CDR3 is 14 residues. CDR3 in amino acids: CASSWRGGNQPQHF. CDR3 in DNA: TGTGCCAGCAGTTGGAGGGGGGGGAATCAGCCCCAGCATTTT.

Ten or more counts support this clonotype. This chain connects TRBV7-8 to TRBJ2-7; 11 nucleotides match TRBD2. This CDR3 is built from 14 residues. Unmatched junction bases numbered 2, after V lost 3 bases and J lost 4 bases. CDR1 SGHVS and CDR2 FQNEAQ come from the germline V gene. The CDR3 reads CASSLGLAVYEQYF. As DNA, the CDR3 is TGTGCCAGCAGCTTGGGACTAGCGGTATACGAGCAGTACTTC.

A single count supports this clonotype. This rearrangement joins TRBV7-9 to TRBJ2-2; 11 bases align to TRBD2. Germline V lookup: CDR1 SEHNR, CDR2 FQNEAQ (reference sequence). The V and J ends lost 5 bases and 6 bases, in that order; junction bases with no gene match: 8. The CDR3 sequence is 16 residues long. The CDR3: CASSATSGSVSGELFF. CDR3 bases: TGTGCCAGCAGCGCTACTAGCGGGAGTGTTTCCGGGGAGCTGTTTTTT.